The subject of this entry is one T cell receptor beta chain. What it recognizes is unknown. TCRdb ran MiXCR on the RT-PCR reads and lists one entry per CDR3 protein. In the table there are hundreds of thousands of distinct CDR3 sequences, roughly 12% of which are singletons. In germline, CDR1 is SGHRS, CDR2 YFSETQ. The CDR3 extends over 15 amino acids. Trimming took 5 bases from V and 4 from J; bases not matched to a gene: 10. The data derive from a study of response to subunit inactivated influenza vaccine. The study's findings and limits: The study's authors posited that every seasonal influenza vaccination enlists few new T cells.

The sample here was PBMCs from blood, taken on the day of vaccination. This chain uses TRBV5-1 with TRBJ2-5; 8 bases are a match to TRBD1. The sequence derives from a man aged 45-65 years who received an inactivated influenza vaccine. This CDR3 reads CASSLIPGGAETQYF. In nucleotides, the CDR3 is TGCGCCAGCAGTCTTATTCCAGGGGGCGCAGAGACCCAGTACTTC.